This T cell receptor beta chain was recorded in a study of blood T cell repertoires in COVID-19. Study-wide background: PBMCs, B-cell-depleted T cells, or T cells provided the cDNA or gDNA that made up the material.

Only a few counts were recorded for this clone. The CDR3 sequence is 13 residues long. V was clipped by 5 bases and J by 6 bases, with 11 bases between them. The germline V gene encodes CDR1 SGHAT and CDR2 FQNNGV. Profiling relied on immunoSEQ multiplex PCR, and the TCRdb table lists in-frame clones only, not all of them. This table has over 250,000 clones, less than 85% appearing once. V and J are TRBV11-2 and TRBJ1-5; TRBD1 might be the D (6 bases). The sample comprised peripheral blood. The TCR sequence derives from a human donor with COVID-19, enrolled during active disease. The donor label of this sample is uncertain. This CDR3 reads CASSPTGRQPQHF. Written as DNA, the CDR3 is TGTGCCAGCAGCCCGACAGGACGTCAGCCCCAGCATTTT. Combining the CDR3 with reference TRBV11-2 and TRBJ1-5 gives the whole variable domain EAGVAQSPRYKIIEKRQSVAFWCNPISGHATLYWYQQILGQGPKLLIQFQNNGVVDDSQLPKDRFSAERLKGVDSTLKIQPAKLEDSAVYLCASSPTGRQPQHFGDGTRLSIL.